This TCR beta chain originates from a study of T cell changes during pregnancy in multiple sclerosis. Clones were read by immunoSEQ multiplex PCR, and TCRdb kept only the in-frame ones, dropping some. This sample yields 65,000 to 80,000 clones, of which around 90% are seen a single time; roughly 0.21% belongs to the top ten. This clone was seen a single time. The CDR3 totals 14 residues. Germline V gene sequence: CDR1 LNHNV, CDR2 YYDKDF (reference sequence). After removal of 1 base from V and 5 bases from J, the junction contained 1 base not matched to a gene. The input for sequencing was CD4+ T cells from peripheral blood mononuclear cells, taken before pregnancy. The sequence was obtained from a female donor with multiple sclerosis, enrolled in a pregnancy study. V and J are TRBV15 and TRBJ2-1, with TRBD2 matching over 8 bases. Written as DNA, the CDR3 is TGTGCCACCAGCAGAGCGGGGGGGAACAATGAGCAGTTCTTC. Its protein product is CATSRAGGNNEQFF.